Listed below are T cell receptor beta chains from one sample, sequenced in a study of naive and memory T cell subsets. TCRdb processed the UMI-ligation and nested PCR reads anew with MiXCR; each CDR3 protein has one entry. The sample holds 120,000 to 150,000 distinct CDR3 sequences, roughly 22% seen once. Sequenced: naive CD4+ T cells from blood. These receptors came from a human donor in good health. CDR3s include the opening cysteine and the closing phenylalanine or tryptophan.

TRBV20-1 CSARVGHETQYF
TRBV7-2 CASSHYTGELFF
TRBV24-1 CATSPGQGAYNEQFF
TRBV15 CATSRDYGSQETQYF
TRBV5-1 CASSAGDRREQYF
TRBV28 CASSFLTGEQYF
TRBV6-2/TRBV6-3 CASTTPQGWTEAFF
TRBV15 CATSEGLAGVQETQYF
TRBV6-5 CASSYDGNTEAFF
TRBV19 CASSPPPRSEQFF
TRBV18 CASSPAEKLFF
TRBV25-1 CASSGLAGGEQYF
TRBV5-1 CASSPATGQSSVYEQYF
TRBV6-6 CASSRDGGPRANYGYTF
TRBV12-3/TRBV12-4 CASSTTGGSPPLHF
TRBV28 CASIHSGTGKETQYF
TRBV18 CASSKREANTGELFF
TRBV19 CASSINRGSYEQYF
TRBV11-2 CASSLIGSRETQYF
TRBV11-3 CASSLGGRQYF
TRBV12-3/TRBV12-4 CASTLVAGFSGYTF
TRBV12-3/TRBV12-4 CASSLGGGRDTGELFF
TRBV20-1 CSASPSGRGGANVLTF
TRBV10-3 CAISGTYYNEQFF
TRBV20-1 CSAREGRVNEKLFF
TRBV2 CASKIAEPIPTNTGELFF